Following are 31 T cell receptor beta chains from one sample sequenced in a study of cytomegalovirus exposure and HLA in healthy donors. Vbeta (60) and Jbeta (13) primers were used in the PCR. The method was immunoSEQ multiplex PCR; TCRdb's version includes in-frame clones alone and lacks a portion of them. The sample's table shows about 140,000 clones. The sample was PBMCs. The origin of the receptors is a woman younger than 35 in good health and CMV-seronegative.

The rearrangement joins TRBV5-5 to TRBJ1-5, with 12 bases identical to TRBD1. CDR3 length: 14 residues. J gave up 6 bases and V 4 bases, and 2 bases lay outside the gene matches. Germline assignment: CDR1 SGHKS and CDR2 YYEKEE (reference sequence). CDR3 bases: TGTGCCAGCAGCCAGGGACAGGGGGCTCAGCCCCAGCATTTT. It is translated as CASSQGQGAQPQHF. Variable domain in full (rest from reference TRBV5-5 and TRBJ1-5): DAGVTQSPTHLIKTRGQQVTLRCSPISGHKSVSWYQQVLGQGPQFIFQYYEKEERGRGNFPDRFSARQFPNYSSELNVNALLLGDSALYLCASSQGQGAQPQHFGDGTRLSIL.

The V call is TRBV5-6, the J call TRBJ2-5, with D possibly being TRBD1 (6 bases). This CDR3 comprises 13 residues. Germline loops: CDR1 SGHDT, CDR2 YYEEEE. The V gene lost 0 bases and the J gene lost 5 bases, with 8 bases spanning the gap. As DNA, the CDR3 is TGTGCCAGCAGCTTGGCCCAGGGGGAGACCCAGTACTTC. Amino acid sequence: CASSLAQGETQYF.

The chain combines TRBV6-5 with TRBJ2-7; 13 bases line up with TRBD2. This CDR3 contains 16 residues. The V segment lost 4 bases and the J segment 2 bases; nucleotides outside the gene matches: 5. Germline loops: CDR1 MNHEY, CDR2 SVGAGI. CDR3 residues: CASSSGLAGTPYEQYV. CDR3 coding DNA: TGTGCCAGCAGTTCGGGACTAGCGGGGACCCCCTACGAGCAGTACGTC.

The V call is TRBV4-2, the J call TRBJ1-1; 8 nucleotides match TRBD1. The CDR3 extends over 15 amino acids. Germline trimming cut 3 bases from V and 2 bases from J; bases unmatched to any gene: 5. CDR1 and CDR2 from the germline V gene are LGHNA and YNFKEQ. CDR3 bases: TGTGCCAGCAGCCATGGACAGGGAAGAAACACTGAAGCTTTCTTT. As protein: CASSHGQGRNTEAFF.

The chain uses TRBV28 and TRBJ1-5; TRBD1 aligns across 9 bases. The germline CDR1 and CDR2 sequences are MDHEN and SYDVKM. V lost 2 bases, J lost 5 bases, and 7 bases stayed unmatched. The CDR3 is 16 amino acids. CDR3 amino acids: CASSLIGTGTHQPQHF. CDR3 coding DNA: TGTGCCAGCAGTTTAATAGGGACAGGGACGCATCAGCCCCAGCATTTT.

V and J are TRBV11-3 and TRBJ2-1; D perhaps matches TRBD1 (5 bases). Trimming took 8 bases from V and 0 from J, leaving 8 bases between them. From germline, CDR1 is SGHNT and CDR2 YENEEA. This CDR3 has 13 residues. The CDR3 coding sequence is TGTGCCAGCGGGGCATCCTCCTACAATGAGCAGTTCTTC. Amino acids: CASGASSYNEQFF.

J is TRBJ1-5 and V is TRBV6-1; 7 bases map to TRBD1. V lost 5 bases and J lost 7; bases outside the gene matches: 8. Germline-derived CDR1 and CDR2 are MNHNS and SASEGT. This CDR3 has 14 amino acids. CDR3 in DNA: TGTGCCAGCAGTCAGGGAAGGGGGCCGCAGCCCCAGCATTTT. Its translation: CASSQGRGPQPQHF.

V gene TRBV21-1 combines with J gene TRBJ2-2; no check of the table's D call, TRBD2, against the DNA was made. TRBV21-1 corresponds to a pseudogene. The CDR3 is 15 residues long. The CDR3 loop reads CASSTPGTFAGELFF. CDR3 sequence (DNA): TGTGCCAGCAGCACCCCCGGGACTTTCGCCGGGGAGCTGTTTTTT.

This chain joins TRBV5-1 and TRBJ2-5; TRBD1 is a possible D gene (6 bases). Trimming removed 4 bases at V and 1 base at J, with 14 bases between. CDR3 size: 15 residues. Germline assignment: CDR1 SGHRS and CDR2 YFSETQ. CDR3 sequence reads: CASSDYGQTQETQYF. In DNA, the CDR3 is TGCGCCAGCAGCGATTACGGACAGACCCAAGAGACCCAGTACTTC. Variable domain in full (rest from reference TRBV5-1 and TRBJ2-5): KAGVTQTPRYLIKTRGQQVTLSCSPISGHRSVSWYQQTPGQGLQFLFEYFSETQRNKGNFPGRFSGRQFSNSRSEMNVSTLELGDSALYLCASSDYGQTQETQYFGPGTRLLVL.

The chain combines TRBV5-1 with TRBJ2-1, with a weak D call TRBD1 (6 bases). Germline CDR1 is SGHRS and CDR2 is YFSETQ. The CDR3 length is 14 residues. The V and J ends lost 2 bases and 5 bases respectively, with 11 bases between them. The CDR3 sequence is CASSLGQLDNEQFF. The CDR3 DNA sequence: TGCGCCAGCAGCTTAGGACAGCTTGACAATGAGCAGTTCTTC.

CDR3 in DNA: TGTGCCAGCAGTCGTACTAGGGGGAGCGCAGATACGCAGTATTTT. Its translation: CASSRTRGSADTQYF. The V call is TRBV7-6, the J call TRBJ2-3, with a tentative D call TRBD1 (6 bases). Germline V gene data show CDR1 as SGHVS and CDR2 as FNYEAQ. The CDR3 runs to 15 residues. Trimming stripped 6 bases from V and 4 bases from J, with 17 bases between. The full variable domain, with the rest looked up from reference TRBV7-6 and TRBJ2-3, is GAGVSQSPRYKVTKRGQDVALRCDPISGHVSLYWYRQALGQGPEFLTYFNYEAQQDKSGLPNDRFSAERPEGSISTLTIQRTEQRDSAMYRCASSRTRGSADTQYFGPGTRLTVL.

The chain joins TRBV1 to TRBJ2-1; TRBD2, as called in the table, went unchecked against the DNA. TRBV1 is noted as a pseudogene. The CDR3 totals 13 residues. The CDR3 DNA sequence: TGCACCAGCAGCCAAGACGTGTACAATGAGCAGTTCTTC. It yields the protein CTSSQDVYNEQFF.

The chain combines TRBV4-2 with TRBJ2-1, with D possibly being TRBD1 (7 bases). V lost 1 base to trimming and J lost 5 bases, with 15 bases between them. This CDR3 spans 16 amino acids. Per the germline V gene, CDR1 is LGHNA and CDR2 is YNFKEQ. CDR3 protein: CASSQGGAGGNNEQFF. The CDR3 DNA reads as TGTGCCAGCAGCCAAGGCGGGGCAGGGGGAAACAATGAGCAGTTCTTC.

J is TRBJ2-7 and V is TRBV2; 7 bases align to TRBD1. Trimming took 4 bases from V and 5 from J; bases not matched to a gene: 8. Germline CDR1 is SNHLY and CDR2 is FYNNEI. The CDR3 length is 14 residues. DNA of the CDR3: TGTGCCAGCAGTGCTTCCTACAGGGGCGACGAGCAGTACTTC. Translated: CASSASYRGDEQYF.

The genes are TRBV7-2 and TRBJ1-3; 7 bases match TRBD1. CDR3 length: 13 amino acids. Germline V gene data show CDR1 as SGHTA and CDR2 as FQGNSA. Trimming at V came to 4 bases and at J to 4 bases, leaving 1 base not matched to a gene. CDR3 region: CASSSDRGNTIYF. CDR3 DNA sequence: TGTGCCAGCAGCTCGGACAGGGGAAACACCATATATTTT.

V and J are TRBV11-3 and TRBJ1-3; maybe TRBD1 (6 bases). Germline V lookup: CDR1 SGHNT, CDR2 YENEEA. This CDR3 comprises 19 residues. The ends were cut back, 4 bases at V and 0 bases at J, with 22 bases in the middle. DNA of the CDR3: TGTGCCAGCAGCTCGAAGACCCGCAACAGGGCATTCTCTGGAAACACCATATATTTT. Translation gives CASSSKTRNRAFSGNTIYF.

The chain uses TRBV5-1 and TRBJ2-3, with D possibly being TRBD2 (5 bases). Germline values: CDR1 SGHRS, CDR2 YFSETQ. V was clipped by 0 bases and J by 1 base, with 12 bases between them. The CDR3 totals 16 residues. The CDR3 nucleotides read TGCGCCAGCAGCTTGGAAGGGCACGGGGGCACAGATACGCAGTATTTT. It specifies CASSLEGHGGTDTQYF.

V gene TRBV18 combines with J gene TRBJ1-2, with TRBD1 matching 7 bases. The CDR3 spans 17 residues. V lost 3 bases and J lost 0; bases outside the gene matches: 10. Germline V gene data show CDR1 as KGHSH and CDR2 as LQKENI. The CDR3 nucleotides are TGTGCCAGCTCACCTCCCTCGGGCCAGGGGGCTAACTATGGCTACACCTTC. It codes for CASSPPSGQGANYGYTF.

About this clone: One end of the junction does not line up with germline, which may come from a read error. J is TRBJ1-4 and V is TRBV7-7, with 7 bases lining up with TRBD1. Per the germline V gene, CDR1 is SSHAT and CDR2 is FNYEAQ (reference sequence). The CDR3 is 15 residues long. This chain's CDR3 is CASSLSTGLDEKLFF. CDR3 DNA: TGTGCTAGCAGCTTATCGACAGGGTTAGATGAAAAACTGTTTTTT.

V gene TRBV6-1 combines with J gene TRBJ2-1, with 9 bases that match TRBD2. This CDR3 is 14 amino acids long. Germline lookup yields CDR1 MNHNS and CDR2 SASEGT. The trim removed 10 bases at V and 9 bases at J, leaving 13 bases unmatched. The CDR3 DNA reads as TGTGCCACGAGGGCAGGAGCGGGAGGAGGTGAGCAGTTCTTC. Translating gives CATRAGAGGGEQFF.

The chain combines TRBV19 with TRBJ2-3; D not resolved. The CDR3 extends over 16 amino acids. V gave up 3 bases and J gave up 0 bases, with 13 bases separating them. Looked up from germline, CDR1 is LNHDA and CDR2 is SQIVND (reference sequence). CDR3 bases: TGTGCCAGTAGTATCGCTCCGAGCGATAGCACAGATACGCAGTATTTT. As protein: CASSIAPSDSTDTQYF.

The rearrangement links TRBV30 to TRBJ2-3; no reliable D call. The CDR3 totals 14 residues. Trimming removed 0 bases from V and 2 bases from J, with 9 bases in between. Germline V CDR1 and CDR2: GTSNPN, SVGIG (reference sequence). The CDR3 DNA reads as TGTGCCTGGAGTGTTCTGCGAGTCACAGATACGCAGTATTTT. Its protein product is CAWSVLRVTDTQYF.

The rearrangement joins TRBV4-3 to TRBJ2-3; 7 nucleotides line up with TRBD2. The CDR3 runs 17 residues. Germline CDR1 and CDR2: LGHNA and YSLEER. V shed 3 bases and J 0 bases; nucleotides not matched to a gene: 9. The CDR3 sequence is CASSQGPSGSSTDTQYF. CDR3 nucleotide sequence: TGCGCCAGCAGCCAGGGCCCTAGCGGATCGAGCACAGATACGCAGTATTTT.

The chain recombines TRBV19 with TRBJ2-2; the match to TRBD1 covers 7 bases. CDR1 and CDR2 from the germline V gene are LNHDA and SQIVND (reference sequence). The CDR3 consists of 14 residues. V lost 6 bases, J lost 5 bases, and 6 bases stayed unmatched. The DNA for the CDR3 is TGTGCCAGTAGACCGGGACAGAGAACCGGGGAGCTGTTTTTT. Protein sequence: CASRPGQRTGELFF.

This chain joins TRBV29-1 and TRBJ2-5, with 7 bases lining up with TRBD1. Germline V CDR1 and CDR2: SQVTM, ANQGSEA. This CDR3 has 17 amino acids. Trimming took 0 bases from V and 4 from J; bases not matched to a gene: 14. CDR3 in amino acids: CSVEEPYQGVWRETQYF. In nucleotides, the CDR3 is TGCAGCGTTGAAGAGCCCTACCAGGGGGTTTGGCGAGAGACCCAGTACTTC.

This chain joins TRBV11-3 and TRBJ2-7; D is possibly TRBD1 (5 bases). V was shortened by 1 base and J by 5 bases, with 15 bases between the two germline ends. The V gene's germline CDR1 is SGHNT and CDR2 YENEEA. There are 15 residues in the CDR3. The CDR3 protein is CASSLGHWGADEQYF. CDR3 bases: TGTGCCAGCAGCTTAGGACATTGGGGCGCGGACGAGCAGTACTTC.

The V gene is TRBV7-9, the J gene TRBJ2-5, with 8 bases aligning to TRBD2. Per the germline V gene, CDR1 is SEHNR and CDR2 is FQNEAQ (reference sequence). The CDR3 length is 16 residues. Trimming at V came to 0 bases and at J to 5 bases, leaving 8 bases not matched to a gene. CDR3 coding DNA: TGTGCCAGCAGCTTAGCGGGAGCGGGAGTTTTGGAGACCCAGTACTTC. Residues: CASSLAGAGVLETQYF.

This chain connects TRBV10-3 to TRBJ2-5; D call uncertain. The length of the CDR3 is 14 residues. In germline, CDR1 is ENHRY, CDR2 SYGVKD. V was shortened by 0 bases and J by 2 bases, with 7 bases between the two germline ends. CDR3 residues: CAISESNGQETQYF. CDR3 bases: TGTGCCATCAGTGAGTCAAACGGGCAAGAGACCCAGTACTTC.

This chain uses TRBV2 with TRBJ1-2; 9 bases align to TRBD1. Per germline, CDR1 SNHLY and CDR2 FYNNEI. The ends lost 1 base at V and 2 bases at J; junction bases unmatched: 5. The CDR3 spans 16 residues. The CDR3: CASSEVLGTGNYGYTF. The CDR3 DNA sequence: TGTGCCAGCAGTGAAGTATTAGGGACAGGGAACTATGGCTACACCTTC.

The chain has TRBV4-2 and TRBJ1-2; D unclear. CDR1 is LGHNA and CDR2 is YNFKEQ in the germline V gene. The ends were cut back, 0 bases at V and 4 bases at J, with 9 bases in the middle. The CDR3 loop spans 14 amino acids. As DNA, the CDR3 is TGTGCCAGCAGCCAAGATCTCGGAGCCTATGGCTACACCTTC. It yields the protein CASSQDLGAYGYTF.

The chain employs TRBV18 and TRBJ2-1; D not resolved. Trimming removed 3 bases at V and 8 bases at J, with 5 bases between. Germline CDR1 KGHSH, CDR2 LQKENI. The CDR3 loop spans 11 amino acids. The CDR3 sequence: CASSPSYEQFF. DNA of the CDR3: TGTGCCAGCTCACCTAGTTATGAGCAGTTCTTC. The whole variable domain, filled in from reference TRBV18 and TRBJ2-1, reads NAGVMQNPRHLVRRRGQEARLRCSPMKGHSHVYWYRQLPEEGLKFMVYLQKENIIDESGMPKERFSAEFPKEGPSILRIQQVVRGDSAAYFCASSPSYEQFFGPGTRLTVL.